The 22 T cell receptor beta chains below come from one sample, sequenced in a study of OX40 agonist ivuxolimab in advanced cancers. Some clones are missing from TCRdb's copy, which holds only in-frame ones; the method was immunoSEQ multiplex PCR. The table includes 100,000 to 150,000 clones, roughly 90% detected once. Sequencing used CD4+ or CD8+ T cells sorted from blood, obtained in a trial of the OX40 agonist ivuxolimab. The receptors here all came from an adult with an advanced solid tumor such as melanoma, head and neck, liver or kidney cancer.

This clone was detected only a few times. The V and J genes are TRBV10-3 and TRBJ1-2; no definite D call. V shed 6 bases and J shed 2 bases, with 10 bases lying between them. Germline assignment: CDR1 ENHRY and CDR2 SYGVKD. The CDR3 is 13 amino acids. CDR3: CAISGQVNYGYTF. The CDR3 DNA reads as TGTGCCATCAGCGGGCAGGTCAACTATGGCTACACCTTC.

The genes are TRBV6-1 and TRBJ1-1; TRBD1 agrees at 8 bases. The CDR3 sequence is 18 residues long. After removal of 2 bases from V and 1 base from J, the junction contained 12 bases not matched to a gene. In germline, CDR1 is MNHNS, CDR2 SASEGT. For the CDR3, the DNA is TGTGCCAGCAGTGAATCGGGTGGACAGGGTAGGGCGAACACTGAAGCTTTCTTT. It specifies CASSESGGQGRANTEAFF.

The chain carries TRBV6-5 and TRBJ1-5; a possible D gene is TRBD1 (6 bases). CDR1 and CDR2 from the germline V gene are MNHEY and SVGAGI. The CDR3 consists of 13 residues. V lost 4 bases and J lost 6, with 10 bases in between. CDR3 nucleotide sequence: TGTGCCAGCAGTTTGACAGGTGTTCAGCCCCAGCATTTT. It encodes CASSLTGVQPQHF.

The V gene is TRBV5-5, the J gene TRBJ1-5; D unclear. Trimming cost V 0 bases and J 0 bases, with 13 bases left between them. From germline, CDR1 is SGHKS and CDR2 YYEKEE (reference sequence). CDR3 length: 17 residues. CDR3 nucleotide sequence: TGTGCCAGCAGCTTGGTTGCGGGGTTAGCTAGCAATCAGCCCCAGCATTTT. Translation: CASSLVAGLASNQPQHF.

The rearrangement links TRBV27 to TRBJ2-1; TRBD2 agrees at 7 bases. The CDR3 contains 16 residues. J lost 4 bases, V lost 6 bases, and 12 bases had no gene match. The V gene's germline CDR1 is MNHEY and CDR2 SMNVEV (reference sequence). CDR3 in amino acids: CASSRGGGGFYNEQFF. CDR3 in DNA: TGTGCCAGCAGCCGGGGTGGCGGGGGATTTTACAATGAGCAGTTCTTC.

The V call is TRBV28, the J call TRBJ2-1; 16 bases are a match to TRBD2. J gave up 4 bases and V 2 bases, and 11 bases lay outside the gene matches. The CDR3 extends over 20 amino acids. Per the germline V gene, CDR1 is MDHEN and CDR2 is SYDVKM. The CDR3 sequence is CASSLGLGTSGRVGYNEQFF. The CDR3 DNA follows: TGTGCCAGCAGTTTAGGTCTGGGGACTAGCGGGAGGGTAGGTTACAATGAGCAGTTCTTC.

The chain employs TRBV2 and TRBJ2-3; D call uncertain. The ends were cut back, 4 bases at V and 2 bases at J, with 4 bases in the middle. The CDR3 length is 12 residues. Germline V CDR1 and CDR2: SNHLY, FYNNEI. The CDR3 region is CASSVLTDTQYF. For the CDR3, the DNA is TGTGCCAGCAGTGTACTCACAGATACGCAGTATTTT.

The gene calls are TRBV6-4 and TRBJ1-1, with 9 bases identical to TRBD1. This CDR3 has 19 residues. From germline, CDR1 is MRHNA and CDR2 SNTAGT. Trimming removed 0 bases from V and 0 bases from J; junction bases left unmatched: 11. CDR3 DNA: TGTGCCAGCAGTGACTCGGAACCAGGACAGGGGCTATTGAACACTGAAGCTTTCTTT. Its protein product is CASSDSEPGQGLLNTEAFF.

This clone was observed once. The chain has TRBV5-4 and TRBJ1-2; D is unclear. V lost 0 bases and J lost 6, with 12 bases in between. Germline V CDR1 and CDR2: SGHNT, YYREEE (reference sequence). The CDR3 consists of 14 residues. The DNA of the CDR3 is TGTGCCAGCAGCTTGGAGAGGACTCCCAATGGCTACACCTTC. This codes for CASSLERTPNGYTF. The full variable domain, its missing parts supplied by reference TRBV5-4 and TRBJ1-2, is ETGVTQSPTHLIKTRGQQVTLRCSSQSGHNTVSWYQQALGQGPQFIFQYYREEENGRGNFPPRFSGLQFPNYSSELNVNALELDDSALYLCASSLERTPNGYTFGSGTRLTVV.

The DNA for the CDR3 is TGTGCCAGCAGTTTTGGGCCCGGCGGGGAGCTGTTTTTT. This sequence encodes CASSFGPGGELFF. The chain combines TRBV28 with TRBJ2-2, with D uncertain. This CDR3 has 13 amino acids. The V gene lost 3 bases and the J gene lost 7 bases, with 9 bases spanning the gap. Germline V gives CDR1 MDHEN, CDR2 SYDVKM.

The chain has TRBV7-3 and TRBJ1-1, with D unclear. Germline CDR1 reads SGHTA; CDR2 reads FQGTGA. The length of the CDR3 is 13 residues. The germline V and J ends were trimmed by 4 bases and 2 bases, with 8 bases remaining between them. The CDR3 protein is CASSYQQNTEAFF. The DNA for the CDR3 is TGTGCCAGCAGCTACCAACAAAACACTGAAGCTTTCTTT.

The chain recombines TRBV10-3 with TRBJ1-1, with 10 bases fitting TRBD1. The CDR3 sequence is 14 residues long. Trimming cost V 11 bases and J 1 base; bases outside gene matches: 7. Germline CDR1 ENHRY, CDR2 SYGVKD. CDR3 in amino acids: CAASRDRGNTEAFF. The CDR3 nucleotides read TGTGCCGCTTCCCGGGACAGGGGGAACACTGAAGCTTTCTTT.

The rearrangement links TRBV5-6 to TRBJ2-2; 8 bases line up with TRBD2. Unmatched junction bases numbered 13, after V lost 7 bases and J lost 5 bases. The CDR3 loop spans 16 amino acids. Germline values: CDR1 SGHDT, CDR2 YYEEEE. The CDR3 DNA reads as TGTGCCAGCTCCCCCTTCCCTCGGGAGGGGACCGGGGAGCTGTTTTTT. Encoded protein: CASSPFPREGTGELFF.

V and J are TRBV6-5 and TRBJ1-3; no firm D call. CDR1 is MNHEY, CDR2 SVGAGI, per germline. The CDR3 sequence is 13 residues long. V dropped 5 bases and J dropped 2 bases, with 7 bases sitting between them. CDR3 in DNA: TGTGCCAGCAGTAGACGGACTGGAAACACCATATATTTT. Translation: CASSRRTGNTIYF.

This sequence joins TRBV9 and TRBJ2-3, with TRBD2 identical over 12 bases. Trimming at V came to 3 bases and at J to 3 bases, leaving 2 bases not matched to a gene. Germline CDR1 reads SGDLS; CDR2 reads YYNGEE. This CDR3 region has 15 residues. DNA for the CDR3: TGTGCCAGCAGCGCCCTAGCGGGAGGGACAGATACGCAGTATTTT. Amino acid sequence: CASSALAGGTDTQYF.

The chain has TRBV5-1 and TRBJ2-2; D is perhaps TRBD2 (6 bases). The CDR3 totals 13 residues. Trimming removed 2 bases at V and 13 bases at J, with 15 bases between. The germline V gene has CDR1 SGHRS and CDR2 YFSETQ. CDR3 nucleotides: TGCGCCAGCAGCTTCCTCGGAGGGACTGCGCTGTTTTTT. As protein: CASSFLGGTALFF.

This sequence joins TRBV12-5 and TRBJ2-7; D ambiguous. The germline V gene has CDR1 LGHNT and CDR2 FRNRAP. Trimming cost V 3 bases and J 5 bases, with 5 bases left between them. There are 11 residues in the CDR3. The CDR3 spells CASGLIDEQYF. The CDR3 DNA reads as TGTGCTAGTGGTTTAATTGACGAGCAGTACTTC. Based on the CDR3 plus reference TRBV12-5 and TRBJ2-7, the full variable domain is DARVTQTPRHKVTEMGQEVTMRCQPILGHNTVFWYRQTMMQGLELLAYFRNRAPLDDSGMPKDRFSAEMPDATLATLKIQPSEPRDSAVYFCASGLIDEQYFGPGTRLTVT.

This rearrangement joins TRBV5-1 to TRBJ1-4, with a weak D call TRBD1 (5 bases). The V gene's germline CDR1 is SGHRS and CDR2 YFSETQ. CDR3 length: 16 residues. V was trimmed by 4 bases and J by 0 bases, leaving 13 bases between them. The CDR3 here is CASSDSGSATNEKLFF. The CDR3 DNA follows: TGCGCCAGCAGCGACAGCGGGTCGGCAACTAATGAAAAACTGTTTTTT.

The chain employs TRBV4-2 and TRBJ2-1; the match to TRBD1 covers 9 bases. The CDR3 is 19 amino acids. The J segment lost 2 bases and the V segment lost 5 bases, leaving 16 bases of the junction unmatched. Germline CDR1 reads LGHNA; CDR2 reads YNFKEQ. The CDR3 DNA reads as TGTGCCAGCAGCTCTTGGGGACAGGGAGAATTTTTCGCCTACAATGAGCAGTTCTTC. Translation gives CASSSWGQGEFFAYNEQFF.

The chain joins TRBV2 to TRBJ2-3; TRBD1 matches at 11 bases. The ends lost 5 bases at V and 4 bases at J; junction bases unmatched: 5. Germline V gives CDR1 SNHLY, CDR2 FYNNEI. The CDR3 extends over 15 amino acids. The CDR3 region is CASSKWTGGADTQYF. The CDR3 nucleotides are TGTGCCAGCAGTAAATGGACAGGGGGCGCAGATACGCAGTATTTT.

J is TRBJ1-1 and V is TRBV18, with TRBD1 identical over 12 bases. The junction had 6 bases not matched to a gene; V was cut back by 6 bases and J by 7 bases. Germline V lookup: CDR1 KGHSH, CDR2 LQKENI. This CDR3 has 14 residues. The CDR3 loop is CASSRDRGQVEAFF. The CDR3 DNA is TGTGCCAGCTCCCGGGACAGGGGGCAAGTTGAAGCTTTCTTT.

The chain recombines TRBV28 with TRBJ2-7; perhaps D is TRBD1 or TRBD2 (7 bases each). From germline, CDR1 is MDHEN and CDR2 SYDVKM. With 5 bases removed from V and 3 bases from J, the gap between germline ends came to 23 bases. The CDR3 is 17 residues long. This chain's CDR3 is CASSATYRGGLGYEQYF. The CDR3 DNA reads as TGTGCCAGCAGTGCCACATACAGGGGAGGGTTGGGCTACGAGCAGTACTTC. Filled out from reference TRBV28 and TRBJ2-7, the complete variable domain reads DVKVTQSSRYLVKRTGEKVFLECVQDMDHENMFWYRQDPGLGLRLIYFSYDVKMKEKGDIPEGYSVSREKKERFSLILESASTNQTSMYLCASSATYRGGLGYEQYFGPGTRLTVT.